The rows below give T cell receptor beta chains drawn from one sample of a study of shared T cell receptors in the human thymus. Sequencing was performed with immunoSEQ multiplex PCR; in TCRdb, only in-frame clones are kept and a portion is missing. Of hundreds of thousands of clones detected, roughly 90% appear once; the ten largest clones hold over 0.008%. These same records also appear under a second study, on human thymus T cells.

The sequenced sample consisted of thymocytes. Receptor source: a boy less than two years old with a congenital heart defect. The CDR3 runs from the conserved cysteine through the conserved F or W. The order of the fields is J gene, D gene, clone size, V gene, CDR3 DNA, CDR3 protein. The D gene is left open where the match is weak. Clone size, where shown, is once, few, many, or a class for clones that have expanded.

j_call: TRBJ2-5; d_call: TRBD2; clone_size: -; v_call: TRBV4-3; cdr3_nt: TGCGCCAGCAGCCAAGCGAGTGTGGCTAGCGGGGCCAGGGAGGGAGAGACCCAGTACTTC; cdr3_aa: CASSQASVASGAREGETQYF
j_call: TRBJ2-5; d_call: TRBD1; clone_size: -; v_call: TRBV28; cdr3_nt: TGTGCCAGCAGCTCTCCGACAGGGGGGGAGACCCAGTACTTC; cdr3_aa: CASSSPTGGETQYF
j_call: TRBJ2-3; d_call: TRBD2; clone_size: -; v_call: TRBV4-2; cdr3_nt: TGTGCCAGCAGCCAATCAGCTCCGCGCCTAGCGGACACAGATACGCAGTATTTT; cdr3_aa: CASSQSAPRLADTDTQYF
j_call: TRBJ2-5; d_call: TRBD2; clone_size: -; v_call: TRBV7-2; cdr3_nt: TGTGCCAGCAGGACTACTGGGAGCGGGAGCGGAAAAAAGACCCAGTACTTC; cdr3_aa: CASRTTGSGSGKKTQYF
j_call: TRBJ1-4; d_call: -; clone_size: few; v_call: TRBV6-6; cdr3_nt: TGTGCCAGCAGTTACTCGAGACAGATTCTTGAAAAACTGTTTTTT; cdr3_aa: CASSYSRQILEKLFF
j_call: TRBJ2-7; d_call: -; clone_size: -; v_call: TRBV11-2; cdr3_nt: TGTGCCAGCAGCTTAGCGCACAAGTACTACGAGCAGTACTTC; cdr3_aa: CASSLAHKYYEQYF
j_call: TRBJ2-7; d_call: -; clone_size: -; v_call: TRBV5-4; cdr3_nt: TGTGCCAGCAGCTTACCCGGGAGATGCGAGCAGTACTTC; cdr3_aa: CASSLPGRCEQYF
j_call: TRBJ2-3; d_call: -; clone_size: few; v_call: TRBV9; cdr3_nt: TGTGCCAGTAGCAGAACTAGCACAGATACGCAGTATTTT; cdr3_aa: CASSRTSTDTQYF
j_call: TRBJ1-1; d_call: -; clone_size: -; v_call: TRBV19; cdr3_nt: TGTGCCAGTAGTGCGGCAGGGAGGAGCGCTTTCTTT; cdr3_aa: CASSAAGRSAFF
j_call: TRBJ2-7; d_call: TRBD1; clone_size: -; v_call: TRBV28; cdr3_nt: TGTGCCAGCAGCCTCGGACAGGGGGAAAACGAGCAGTACTTC; cdr3_aa: CASSLGQGENEQYF
j_call: TRBJ2-1; d_call: TRBD2; clone_size: -; v_call: TRBV6-1; cdr3_nt: TGTGCCAGCAGTGAAGTAGGGCGGGAGGGCCGGAAGGGCTTAGATGAGCAGTTCTTC; cdr3_aa: CASSEVGREGRKGLDEQFF
j_call: TRBJ1-2; d_call: -; clone_size: -; v_call: TRBV25-1; cdr3_nt: TGTGCCAGCAGTGAATTGGGGGGTGGCTACACCTTC; cdr3_aa: CASSELGGGYTF
j_call: TRBJ1-1; d_call: -; clone_size: -; v_call: TRBV19; cdr3_nt: TGTGCCAGTACCCCCCCAGGGAACACTGAAGCTTTCTTT; cdr3_aa: CASTPPGNTEAFF
j_call: TRBJ2-7; d_call: TRBD1; clone_size: -; v_call: TRBV7-6; cdr3_nt: TGTGCCAGCAGCATCGGACAGGTCGTCTACGAGCAGTACTTC; cdr3_aa: CASSIGQVVYEQYF
j_call: TRBJ2-6; d_call: -; clone_size: -; v_call: TRBV25-1; cdr3_nt: TGTGCCAGCAGTGACCCCTGGAGACCGGGCTCTGGGGCCAACGTCCTGACTTTC; cdr3_aa: CASSDPWRPGSGANVLTF
j_call: TRBJ2-1; d_call: TRBD2; clone_size: -; v_call: TRBV4-2; cdr3_nt: TGTGCCAGCAGCCAAGGAGCGGGACGCCCCGTCGAGGATGAGCAGTTCTTC; cdr3_aa: CASSQGAGRPVEDEQFF
j_call: TRBJ2-3; d_call: TRBD2; clone_size: -; v_call: TRBV9; cdr3_nt: TGTGCCAGCAGCGTAGTCGTAGCGGGAGTAGCAGTAGATACGCAGTATTTT; cdr3_aa: CASSVVVAGVAVDTQYF
j_call: TRBJ2-7; d_call: -; clone_size: -; v_call: TRBV7-8; cdr3_nt: TGTGCCAGCAGCCGCCCGAAAAGGACTGGTTCCTACGAGCAGTACTTC; cdr3_aa: CASSRPKRTGSYEQYF
j_call: TRBJ2-7; d_call: TRBD1; clone_size: -; v_call: TRBV27; cdr3_nt: TGTGCCAGCAGCCTGGTTCCGGGACAGGCCTACGAGCAGTACTTC; cdr3_aa: CASSLVPGQAYEQYF
j_call: TRBJ2-2; d_call: TRBD1; clone_size: -; v_call: TRBV9; cdr3_nt: TGTGCCAGCAGCCACGACCCGCGACAGGGTGGAACCGGGGAGCTGTTTTTT; cdr3_aa: CASSHDPRQGGTGELFF
j_call: TRBJ2-7; d_call: TRBD2; clone_size: -; v_call: TRBV19; cdr3_nt: TGTGCCAGTAGCTCGCCTCGGAGGGAGGGCTACGAGCAGTACTTC; cdr3_aa: CASSSPRREGYEQYF
j_call: TRBJ2-3; d_call: TRBD2; clone_size: few; v_call: TRBV7-6; cdr3_nt: TGTGCCAGCAGCCCGACTAGCGGGAGCCCCACAGATACGCAGTATTTT; cdr3_aa: CASSPTSGSPTDTQYF
j_call: TRBJ2-1; d_call: TRBD2; clone_size: -; v_call: TRBV29-1; cdr3_nt: TGCAGCGTTGACGAGACTAGCGGGAGCGTAACCCCTCACAATGAGCAGTTCTTC; cdr3_aa: CSVDETSGSVTPHNEQFF
j_call: TRBJ1-1; d_call: -; clone_size: -; v_call: TRBV5-1; cdr3_nt: TGCGCCAGCAGCTTGCAGGGGAACACTGAAGCTTTCTTT; cdr3_aa: CASSLQGNTEAFF
j_call: TRBJ2-2; d_call: -; clone_size: once; v_call: TRBV10-3; cdr3_nt: TGTGCCATCAGTGGACTAAACACCGGGGAGCTGTTTTTT; cdr3_aa: CAISGLNTGELFF